The rows below give T cell receptor beta chains drawn from one sample of a study of T cells in Graves' hyperthyroidism and ophthalmopathy. TCRdb analysed the multiplex PCR reads with MiXCR anew, one entry per CDR3 protein. The profile shows roughly 700,000 distinct CDR3 sequences, 30% to 40% of them singletons. Sample: blood. The receptors originated from a woman aged 40 to 50 with Graves' hyperthyroidism. CDR3s leave out the opening cysteine and the closing phenylalanine or tryptophan. Each record gives: J gene, V gene, CDR3 protein.

j_call: TRBJ1-1
v_call: TRBV4-3
cdr3_aa: ASSQEKNTEAF

j_call: TRBJ1-1
v_call: TRBV7-9
cdr3_aa: ASSFQGEELNTEAF

j_call: NA
v_call: TRBV7-2
cdr3_aa: ASSLAGAEQF

j_call: TRBJ2-7
v_call: TRBV29-1
cdr3_aa: SVAPPAEAGYEQY

j_call: TRBJ1-2
v_call: TRBV4-1
cdr3_aa: ASSQPAITGTHGYT

j_call: TRBJ1-5
v_call: TRBV12-5
cdr3_aa: ASGLVLGRADSNQPQH

j_call: TRBJ1-6
v_call: TRBV18
cdr3_aa: ASSHSGKGNSPLH

j_call: TRBJ1-2
v_call: TRBV10-3
cdr3_aa: AISDGGGPYGYT

j_call: TRBJ1-2
v_call: TRBV10-3
cdr3_aa: AISEKVDREGYYGYT

j_call: TRBJ2-7
v_call: TRBV12-3/TRBV12-4
cdr3_aa: ASSAEGMEQY

j_call: TRBJ2-3
v_call: TRBV29-1
cdr3_aa: SEGQVTDTQY

j_call: TRBJ2-2
v_call: TRBV19
cdr3_aa: ASSPTEATGELF

j_call: TRBJ2-6
v_call: TRBV19
cdr3_aa: ASSILPPGANVLT

j_call: TRBJ2-5
v_call: TRBV11-2
cdr3_aa: ASSLSWQKETQY

j_call: TRBJ2-2
v_call: TRBV2
cdr3_aa: ASNPAGGPNTGELF

j_call: TRBJ1-5
v_call: TRBV25-1
cdr3_aa: AWSGQGFSNQPQH

j_call: TRBJ2-5
v_call: TRBV28
cdr3_aa: ASSEGQLETQY

j_call: TRBJ1-1
v_call: TRBV7-2
cdr3_aa: ASSLDADNTEAF

j_call: TRBJ2-5
v_call: TRBV2
cdr3_aa: ASSTPGQGGETRY

j_call: TRBJ1-1
v_call: TRBV14
cdr3_aa: ASTRQFNTEAF